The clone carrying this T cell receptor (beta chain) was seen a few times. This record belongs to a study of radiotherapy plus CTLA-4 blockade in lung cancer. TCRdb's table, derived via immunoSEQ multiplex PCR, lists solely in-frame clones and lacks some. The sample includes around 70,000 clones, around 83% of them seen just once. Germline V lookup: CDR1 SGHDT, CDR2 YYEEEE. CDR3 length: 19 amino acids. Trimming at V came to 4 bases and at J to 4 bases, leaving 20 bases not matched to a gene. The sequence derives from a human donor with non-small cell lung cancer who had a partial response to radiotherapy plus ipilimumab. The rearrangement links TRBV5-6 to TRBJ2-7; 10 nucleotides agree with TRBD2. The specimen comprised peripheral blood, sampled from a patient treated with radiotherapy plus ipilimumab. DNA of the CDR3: TGTGCCAGCAGCGCGTTCGGTCCTAGCGGGAGTGGGGGACCGTACGAGCAGTACTTC. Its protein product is CASSAFGPSGSGGPYEQYF.